In its sample, the clone carrying this TCR beta chain was seen a few times. Its antigen is not known. The source of the sample is a study of T cell repertoires in ileal Crohn's disease. The wider study: Postoperative therapy was given to about half: approximately 10 thiopurines, around 17 anti-TNF agents.

The assay was immunoSEQ multiplex PCR, and TCRdb's table has in-frame clones only and misses some. The sample has some 30,000 clones, roughly 77% seen once. Study-level points and caveats: Compared with non-smokers, active smokers at surgery showed more clonal expansions. Compared with CD4 T cells, sorted CD8 cells carried more expanded clones.

Germline values: CDR1 LNHDA, CDR2 SQIVND (reference sequence). J was trimmed by 0 bases and V by 9 bases; bases with no gene match: 6. CDR3 length equals 16 residues. The chain joins TRBV19 to TRBJ1-6; 9 nucleotides match TRBD1. The specimen was ileal tissue. The receptor's source is an adult with Crohn's disease. The CDR3 sequence: CASRQGGLSYNSPLHF. The CDR3 DNA reads TGTGCCAGCCGACAGGGGGGACTCTCCTATAATTCACCCCTCCACTTT.